Following are 26 T cell receptor beta chains from one sample sequenced in a study of patients and donors after allogeneic stem cell transplantation (TCRdb year 2020). Library prep was done by RT-PCR. TCRdb records NextSeq 550 as the sequencer. TCRdb reran the public reads through fastp at Q25 and MiXCR, keeping productive beta chains. Rows are combined by CDR3 protein, so each entry shows the most common genes and DNA. In all, the sample holds 65,000 to 80,000 distinct CDR3 sequences, and approximately 26% of those were seen once. Approximately 26% of the sample belongs to the ten largest clones. Sequencing was done on a sample of blood, either unsorted or a sorted T cell fraction (not recorded which). Source of these receptors: a human donor who was either an allogeneic HSCT recipient or a stem cell or donor lymphocyte infusion donor (not recorded which). It is not recorded whose cells these are; they may come from a transplant donor.

The genes are TRBV14 and TRBJ1-1, with 8 nucleotides matching TRBD1. Germline V gene sequence: CDR1 SGHDN, CDR2 FVKESK. This CDR3 contains 17 residues. V lost 0 bases and J lost 1; bases outside the gene matches: 7. The CDR3 sequence: CASSQDPRQGKNTEAFF. CDR3 in DNA: TGTGCCAGCAGCCAAGATCCCCGACAGGGGAAGAACACTGAAGCTTTCTTT. Full variable domain (outside the CDR3, taken from reference TRBV14 and TRBJ1-1): EAGVTQFPSHSVIEKGQTVTLRCDPISGHDNLYWYRRVMGKEIKFLLHFVKESKQDESGMPNNRFLAERTGGTYSTLKVQPAELEDSGVYFCASSQDPRQGKNTEAFFGQGTRLTVV.

In this sample, this clonotype turned up many times. This sequence joins TRBV6-6 and TRBJ1-5, with D unresolved. Trimming stripped 2 bases from V and 2 bases from J, with 16 bases between. CDR1 MNHNY and CDR2 SVGAGI come from the germline V gene (reference sequence). The CDR3 sequence is 17 residues long. CDR3: CASSYPVRDFRNQPQHF. CDR3 sequence (DNA): TGTGCCAGCAGTTACCCAGTACGGGATTTTCGCAATCAGCCCCAGCATTTT.

The chain employs TRBV7-9 and TRBJ1-2; no reliable D call. This CDR3 has 12 amino acids. Germline CDR1 is SEHNR and CDR2 is FQNEAQ (reference sequence). The germline V and J ends were trimmed by 2 bases and 5 bases, with 6 bases remaining between them. The CDR3 region is CASSLMEYGYTF. The CDR3 nucleotides are TGTGCCAGCAGCTTAATGGAGTATGGCTACACCTTC.

This clonotype showed up just a few times. V gene TRBV7-9 combines with J gene TRBJ2-2, with D perhaps matching TRBD1 (7 bases). V was shortened by 0 bases and J by 6 bases, with 8 bases between the two germline ends. CDR1 is SEHNR, CDR2 FQNEAQ, per germline (reference sequence). This CDR3 spans 14 amino acids. The CDR3 bases are TGTGCCAGCAGCTTAGCCAGGGGGGCCGGGGAGCTGTTTTTT. Translated: CASSLARGAGELFF. Filled out from reference TRBV7-9 and TRBJ2-2, the complete variable domain reads DTGVSQNPRHKITKRGQNVTFRCDPISEHNRLYWYRQTLGQGPEFLTYFQNEAQLEKSRLLSDRFSAERPKGSFSTLEIQRTEQGDSAMYLCASSLARGAGELFFGEGSRLTVL.

The gene calls are TRBV20-1 and TRBJ1-5, with 9 nucleotides matching TRBD1. J lost 3 bases, V lost 5 bases, and 8 bases had no gene match. CDR3 length: 15 amino acids. Germline CDR1 is DFQATT and CDR2 is SNEGSKA (reference sequence). The CDR3 DNA reads TGCAGTGCTGAACAGGGGGCGGGTAACAATCAGCCCCAGCATTTT. This encodes CSAEQGAGNNQPQHF.

This clonotype was seen repeatedly, ten times or more. The J gene is TRBJ1-2, the V gene TRBV20-1, with D tentatively TRBD1 (6 bases). Per germline, CDR1 DFQATT and CDR2 SNEGSKA (reference sequence). The CDR3 totals 14 residues. V lost 1 base to trimming and J lost 3 bases, with 12 bases between them. The CDR3 region is CSARAGVRYYGYTF. The CDR3 bases are TGCAGTGCTAGAGCAGGGGTGAGGTACTATGGCTACACCTTC.

A few counts support this clonotype. J is TRBJ1-1 and V is TRBV12-3 or TRBV12-4; D is unresolved. The V end was cut by 6 bases, the J end by 1 base, with 3 bases between. The CDR3 extends over 11 amino acids. CDR3 DNA sequence: TGTGCCAGCAGACAGAACACTGAAGCTTTCTTT. The encoded protein is CASRQNTEAFF.

This chain connects TRBV6-5 to TRBJ2-3; TRBD2 aligns across 10 bases. The CDR3 covers 18 residues. V was pared by 0 bases and J by 2 bases, with 8 bases of the junction left unmatched. Germline V gene lookup returns CDR1 MNHEY and CDR2 SVGAGI. This chain's CDR3 is CASSYSGTSGAYTDTQYF. Written as DNA, the CDR3 is TGTGCCAGCAGTTACTCGGGAACTAGCGGGGCCTACACAGATACGCAGTATTTT.

The chain has TRBV21-1 and TRBJ2-1; the table names TRBD2, a call not compared with the DNA. TRBV21-1 is marked as a pseudogene. This CDR3 contains 19 residues. The CDR3 spells CASSNTGLALAHAYNEQFF. Here the CDR3 DNA reads TGTGCCAGCAGCAACACGGGACTAGCGCTGGCCCATGCCTACAATGAGCAGTTCTTC.

This chain connects TRBV5-1 to TRBJ2-6; possibly TRBD1 for D (6 bases). The CDR3 runs 17 residues. Between the trimmed V and J ends, which lost 3 bases and 1 base, there was a span of 14 bases. Germline V gene sequence: CDR1 SGHRS, CDR2 YFSETQ. CDR3 protein: CASSSGSTGSGANVLTF. The CDR3 nucleotides are TGCGCCAGCAGCTCGGGATCCACAGGGTCTGGGGCCAACGTCCTGACTTTC.

The rearrangement links TRBV5-1 to TRBJ2-7; 13 positions agree with TRBD2. V was pared by 7 bases and J by 2 bases, with 6 bases of the junction left unmatched. The length of the CDR3 is 15 residues. Germline CDR1 and CDR2: SGHRS and YFSETQ. In nucleotides, the CDR3 is TGCGCCAGCGGAATGACTAGCGGGAGGACCTACGAGCAGTACTTC. Amino acid sequence: CASGMTSGRTYEQYF.

The count of this clonotype is one. The chain couples TRBV11-3 to TRBJ1-1; a weak D match, TRBD1 (6 bases). The V end was cut by 2 bases, the J end by 3 bases, with 10 bases between. CDR1 and CDR2 from the germline V gene are SGHNT and YENEEA. The CDR3 length is 14 residues. CDR3 amino acids: CASSLSGAYTEAFF. The DNA for the CDR3 is TGTGCCAGCAGCTTATCAGGGGCTTACACTGAAGCTTTCTTT.

The chain couples TRBV5-6 to TRBJ2-5, with 7 bases fitting TRBD2. Germline loops: CDR1 SGHDT, CDR2 YYEEEE. V lost 6 bases and J lost 5; bases outside the gene matches: 16. The CDR3 totals 16 residues. CDR3 sequence reads: CASTPRGSTVWETQYF. The CDR3 DNA reads as TGTGCCAGCACCCCCCGCGGGAGCACAGTCTGGGAGACCCAGTACTTC.

The V gene is TRBV4-1, the J gene TRBJ2-5; a possible D gene is TRBD1 (5 bases). The CDR3 contains 17 residues. The germline gives CDR1 MGHRA, CDR2 YSYEKL. V lost 4 bases to trimming and J lost 2 bases, with 20 bases between them. In DNA, the CDR3 is TGCGCCAGCAGCCCCGGAGTGGCGGCAGGGCCTCAAGAGACCCAGTACTTC. Translated: CASSPGVAAGPQETQYF.

The chain has TRBV6-6 and TRBJ1-5; 7 nucleotides align to TRBD1. The germline V gene encodes CDR1 MNHNY and CDR2 SVGAGI (reference sequence). This CDR3 region has 15 residues. V trimming: 6 bases; J trimming: 6 bases; junction bases outside the gene matches: 11. CDR3 protein: CASSLTGKGGQPQHF. The CDR3 DNA reads as TGTGCCAGCAGCTTGACAGGGAAAGGGGGTCAGCCCCAGCATTTT.

This clonotype has only a few counts. The V and J genes are TRBV13 and TRBJ1-2; a weak D match, TRBD1 (5 bases). Germline V gene data show CDR1 as PRHDT and CDR2 as FYEKMQ (reference sequence). Trimming took off 2 bases at V and 2 bases at J, with 15 bases between the two ends. The CDR3 has 16 residues. As DNA, the CDR3 is TGTGCCAGCAGCTTAAATCCTGGTCGACAGAACTATGGCTACACCTTC. Amino acid sequence: CASSLNPGRQNYGYTF.

This clonotype showed up just a few times. V usage is TRBV13 and J usage is TRBJ1-1; D is unresolved. Trimming stripped 3 bases from V and 0 bases from J, with 11 bases between. CDR3 length: 15 residues. Germline-derived CDR1 and CDR2 are PRHDT and FYEKMQ (reference sequence). Here the CDR3 reads CASSFSGRLNTEAFF. CDR3 sequence (DNA): TGTGCCAGCAGCTTTTCGGGCCGCCTGAACACTGAAGCTTTCTTT.

This clonotype appeared many times. The chain carries TRBV7-2 and TRBJ1-1, with TRBD1 as a possible D gene (5 bases). The CDR3 covers 14 residues. Germline CDR1 is SGHTA and CDR2 is FQGNSA. V lost 6 bases to trimming and J lost 3 bases, with 14 bases between them. CDR3 DNA: TGTGCCAGCAGGAAAGGCGGCAGGGACACTGAAGCTTTCTTT. This encodes CASRKGGRDTEAFF.

The chain is built from TRBV4-1 and TRBJ2-7; D unresolved. CDR1 is MGHRA, CDR2 YSYEKL, per germline. V lost 0 bases, J lost 6 bases, and 12 bases lay in between. The CDR3 is 14 residues long. Written as DNA, the CDR3 is TGCGCCAGCAGCCAAGATTACCCCGCCTCCGAGCAGTACTTC. It codes for CASSQDYPASEQYF.

The chain employs TRBV11-2 and TRBJ1-1; TRBD1 agrees at 7 bases. There are 17 residues in the CDR3. The V gene end was trimmed by 1 base and the J gene end by 0 bases; junction bases not matched to a gene: 8. The V gene's germline CDR1 is SGHAT and CDR2 FQNNGV. The CDR3 DNA follows: TGTGCCAGCAGCTTAGTGCGGGGCACAGGGGTGAACACTGAAGCTTTCTTT. Residues: CASSLVRGTGVNTEAFF.

This clonotype was counted ten times or more. This chain links TRBV28 with TRBJ1-2; no clear D. V shed 8 bases and J shed 4 bases, with 11 bases lying between them. Germline-derived CDR1 and CDR2 are MDHEN and SYDVKM. This CDR3 region has 12 residues. The DNA for the CDR3 is TGTGCCAGCGTGGGTGCTGGCTATGGCTACACCTTC. Its translation is CASVGAGYGYTF.

The chain employs TRBV19 and TRBJ2-1; D uncertain. Germline lookup yields CDR1 LNHDA and CDR2 SQIVND (reference sequence). CDR3 length equals 13 residues. V lost 3 bases to trimming and J lost 11 bases, with 14 bases between them. CDR3 region: CASSMPLSMKQFF. The CDR3 nucleotides read TGTGCCAGTAGTATGCCCCTGTCAATGAAGCAGTTCTTC.

This clonotype turned up a few times. The J gene is TRBJ1-2, the V gene TRBV25-1; TRBD1 matches 10 bases. With V trimmed by 1 base and J by 3 bases, 11 bases remained unmatched. The CDR3 runs to 18 residues. From germline, CDR1 is MGHDK and CDR2 SYGVNS. The CDR3 DNA sequence: TGTGCCAGCAGTGAATTAGGTAGCGGGACAGGGGCTGACTATGGCTACACCTTC. It yields the protein CASSELGSGTGADYGYTF.

This clonotype was detected a few times. DNA for the CDR3: TGTGCCACCAGCAGCCCCCTGGGGGGGGGGACTGGCTACACCTTC. Protein product: CATSSPLGGGTGYTF. V and J are TRBV15 and TRBJ1-2, with D possibly TRBD1 on 5 matching bases. Germline V CDR1 and CDR2: LNHNV, YYDKDF (reference sequence). The ends were cut back, 3 bases at V and 7 bases at J, with 18 bases in the middle. This CDR3 region has 15 residues.

This clonotype was seen only a few times. The chain carries TRBV7-3 and TRBJ2-1, with TRBD1 matching over 8 bases. J was trimmed by 5 bases and V by 2 bases; bases with no gene match: 2. The CDR3 length is 14 residues. Germline-derived CDR1 and CDR2 are SGHTA and FQGTGA. The CDR3: CASSLQGAHNEQFF. In DNA, the CDR3 is TGTGCCAGCAGCTTACAGGGGGCCCACAATGAGCAGTTCTTC. Full variable domain (rest looked up from reference TRBV7-3 and TRBJ2-1): GAGVSQTPSNKVTEKGKYVELRCDPISGHTALYWYRQSLGQGPEFLIYFQGTGAADDSGLPNDRFFAVRPEGSVSTLKIQRTERGDSAVYLCASSLQGAHNEQFFGPGTRLTVL.

This clonotype was counted between two and nine times. The chain employs TRBV7-9 and TRBJ2-5, with D possibly TRBD1 on 6 matching bases. The CDR3 sequence is 12 residues long. From germline, CDR1 is SEHNR and CDR2 FQNEAQ (reference sequence). V shed 5 bases and J shed 4 bases, with 8 bases lying between them. The CDR3 sequence is CASSTGPETQYF. CDR3 DNA: TGTGCCAGCAGCACAGGGCCAGAGACCCAGTACTTC.